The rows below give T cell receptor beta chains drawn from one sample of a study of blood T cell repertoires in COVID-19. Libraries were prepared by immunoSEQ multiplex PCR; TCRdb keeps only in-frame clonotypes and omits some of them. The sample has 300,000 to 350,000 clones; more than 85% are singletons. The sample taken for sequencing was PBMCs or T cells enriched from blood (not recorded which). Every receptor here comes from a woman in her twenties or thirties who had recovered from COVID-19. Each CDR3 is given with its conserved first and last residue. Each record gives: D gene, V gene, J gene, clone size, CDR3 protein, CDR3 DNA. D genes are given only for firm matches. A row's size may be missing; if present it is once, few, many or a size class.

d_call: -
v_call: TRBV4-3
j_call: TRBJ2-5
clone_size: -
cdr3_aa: CASSQEGGVQETQYF
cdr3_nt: TGCGCCAGCAGCCAAGAAGGAGGGGTCCAAGAGACCCAGTACTTC

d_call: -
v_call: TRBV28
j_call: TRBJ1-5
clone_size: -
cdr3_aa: CASSLMLAGALSQPQHF
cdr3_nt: TGTGCCAGCAGTTTAATGTTAGCGGGGGCGCTTTCTCAGCCCCAGCATTTT

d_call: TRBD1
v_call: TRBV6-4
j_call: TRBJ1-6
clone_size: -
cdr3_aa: CASSEGTGGSPLHF
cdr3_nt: TGTGCCAGCAGTGAGGGGACAGGGGGTTCACCCCTCCACTTT

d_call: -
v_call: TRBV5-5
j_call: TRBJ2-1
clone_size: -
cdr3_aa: CASSFFPQGLYNEQFF
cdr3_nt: TGTGCCAGCAGCTTTTTTCCCCAGGGGCTTTACAATGAGCAGTTCTTC

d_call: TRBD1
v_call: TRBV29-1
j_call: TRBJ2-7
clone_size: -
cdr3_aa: CSAVTGIHEQYF
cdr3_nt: TGCAGCGCCGTGACAGGGATCCACGAGCAGTACTTC

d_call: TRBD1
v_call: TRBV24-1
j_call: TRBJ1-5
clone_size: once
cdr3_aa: CATAGQVNQPQHF
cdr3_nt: TGTGCCACCGCGGGACAGGTCAATCAGCCCCAGCATTTT

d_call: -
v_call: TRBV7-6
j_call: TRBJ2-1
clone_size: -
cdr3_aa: CASSGESGAYSYNEQFF
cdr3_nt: TGTGCCAGCTCCGGAGAGTCAGGGGCCTACTCCTACAATGAGCAGTTCTTC

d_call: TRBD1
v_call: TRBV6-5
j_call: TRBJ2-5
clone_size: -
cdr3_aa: CASSPTGVETQYF
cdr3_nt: TGTGCCAGCAGTCCTACAGGGGTCGAGACCCAGTACTTC

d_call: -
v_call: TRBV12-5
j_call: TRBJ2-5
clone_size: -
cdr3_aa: CASGLGERWETQYF
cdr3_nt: TGTGCTAGTGGTTTGGGAGAACGTTGGGAGACCCAGTACTTC

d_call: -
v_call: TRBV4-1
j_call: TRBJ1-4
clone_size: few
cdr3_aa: CASSQATLANEKLFF
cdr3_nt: TGCGCCAGCAGCCAAGCCACGCTAGCTAATGAAAAACTGTTTTTT

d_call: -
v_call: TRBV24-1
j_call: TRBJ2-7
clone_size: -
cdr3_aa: CATSEQGLGEQYF
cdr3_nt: TGTGCCACCAGTGAGCAGGGTTTAGGCGAGCAGTACTTC

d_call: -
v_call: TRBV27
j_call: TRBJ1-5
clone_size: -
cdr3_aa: CASSRTSREQPQHF
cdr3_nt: TGTGCCAGCAGCAGGACCTCCCGGGAGCAGCCCCAGCATTTT

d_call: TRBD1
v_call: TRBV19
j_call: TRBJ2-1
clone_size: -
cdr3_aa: CASSILGQGPREQFF
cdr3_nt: TGTGCCAGTAGTATATTGGGACAGGGGCCTCGGGAGCAGTTCTTC

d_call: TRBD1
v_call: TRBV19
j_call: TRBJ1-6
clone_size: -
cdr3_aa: CASSPGQGFSPLHF
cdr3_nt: TGTGCCAGTAGTCCGGGACAGGGATTCTCACCCCTCCACTTT

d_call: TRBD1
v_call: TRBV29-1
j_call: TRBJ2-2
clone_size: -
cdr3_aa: CSVGTGLTGELFF
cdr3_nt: TGCAGCGTTGGGACAGGGCTCACCGGGGAGCTGTTTTTT

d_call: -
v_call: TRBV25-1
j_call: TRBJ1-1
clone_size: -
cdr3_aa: CASSRVSEAFF
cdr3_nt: TGTGCCAGCTCCAGGGTCTCTGAAGCTTTCTTT

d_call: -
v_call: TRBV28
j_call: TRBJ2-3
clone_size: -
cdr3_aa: CASSPGVGDTQYF
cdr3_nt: TGTGCCAGCAGCCCCGGGGTCGGGGATACGCAGTATTTT

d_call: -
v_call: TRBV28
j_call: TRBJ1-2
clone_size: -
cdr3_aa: CASSLGQVYGYTF
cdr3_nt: TGTGCCAGCAGTTTGGGGCAGGTGTATGGCTACACCTTC

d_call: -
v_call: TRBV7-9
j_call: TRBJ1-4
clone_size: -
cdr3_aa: CASSLRTGELFF
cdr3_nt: TGTGCCAGCAGCCTTCGGACTGGGGAACTGTTTTTT

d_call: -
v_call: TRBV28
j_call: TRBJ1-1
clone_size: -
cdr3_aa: CASSLAAGLDFF
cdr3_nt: TGTGCCAGCAGCCTGGCGGCGGGATTGGATTTCTTT

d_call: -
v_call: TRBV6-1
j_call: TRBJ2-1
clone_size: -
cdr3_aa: CASSETLAGRTLNEQFF
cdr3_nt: TGTGCCAGCAGTGAGACTCTAGCTGGACGTACTCTCAATGAGCAGTTCTTC

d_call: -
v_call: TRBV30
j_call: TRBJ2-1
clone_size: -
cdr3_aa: CAWSVRVSYNEQFF
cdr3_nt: TGTGCCTGGAGTGTACGGGTTTCCTACAATGAGCAGTTCTTC

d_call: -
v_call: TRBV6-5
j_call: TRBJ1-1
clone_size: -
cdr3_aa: CASNRGARNTEAFF
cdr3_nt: TGTGCCAGCAACCGGGGAGCGCGGAACACTGAAGCTTTCTTT

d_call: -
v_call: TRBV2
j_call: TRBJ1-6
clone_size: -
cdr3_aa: CASSLDGGNSPLHF
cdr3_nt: TGTGCCAGCAGTCTCGACGGAGGTAATTCACCCCTCCACTTT

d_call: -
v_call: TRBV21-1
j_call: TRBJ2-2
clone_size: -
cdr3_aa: CASSIDRVGTGELFF
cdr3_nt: TGTGCCAGCAGTATAGACAGGGTTGGCACCGGGGAGCTGTTTTTT

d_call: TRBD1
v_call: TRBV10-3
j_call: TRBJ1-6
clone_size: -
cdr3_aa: CAIKSGTESSYNSPLHF
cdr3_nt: TGTGCCATCAAGTCCGGGACAGAGAGCTCCTATAATTCACCCCTCCACTTT

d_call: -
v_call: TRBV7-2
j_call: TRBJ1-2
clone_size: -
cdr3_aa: CASSVGQNNYGYTF
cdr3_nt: TGTGCCAGCAGCGTCGGACAGAATAACTATGGCTACACCTTC

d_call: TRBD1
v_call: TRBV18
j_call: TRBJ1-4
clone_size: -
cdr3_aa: CASSQGARTNEKLFF
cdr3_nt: TGTGCCAGCTCACAGGGGGCCCGGACTAATGAAAAACTGTTTTTT

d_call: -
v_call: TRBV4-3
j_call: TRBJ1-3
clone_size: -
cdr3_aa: CASSPGENGNTIYF
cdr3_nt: TGCGCCAGCAGCCCAGGGGAGAACGGAAACACCATATATTTT